This entry concerns a single TCR beta chain. Germline loops: CDR1 GTSNPN, CDR2 SVGIG (reference sequence). The ends were cut back, 1 base at V and 4 bases at J, with 13 bases in the middle. This CDR3 spans 15 amino acids. The assay was immunoSEQ multiplex PCR, and TCRdb's table has in-frame clones only and misses some. This sample has approximately 100,000 clones, with about 94% found just once. This sample is part of a study of technical replicates of blood from a handful of donors. This sequence joins TRBV30 and TRBJ2-2; D is perhaps TRBD1 (6 bases). This TCR was sampled from a human donor in good health. The sample was T cells isolated from PBMCs. The CDR3 DNA follows: TGTGCCTGGAGTGACCGCTCAGGGGTCACCGGGGAGCTGTTTTTT. This encodes CAWSDRSGVTGELFF.